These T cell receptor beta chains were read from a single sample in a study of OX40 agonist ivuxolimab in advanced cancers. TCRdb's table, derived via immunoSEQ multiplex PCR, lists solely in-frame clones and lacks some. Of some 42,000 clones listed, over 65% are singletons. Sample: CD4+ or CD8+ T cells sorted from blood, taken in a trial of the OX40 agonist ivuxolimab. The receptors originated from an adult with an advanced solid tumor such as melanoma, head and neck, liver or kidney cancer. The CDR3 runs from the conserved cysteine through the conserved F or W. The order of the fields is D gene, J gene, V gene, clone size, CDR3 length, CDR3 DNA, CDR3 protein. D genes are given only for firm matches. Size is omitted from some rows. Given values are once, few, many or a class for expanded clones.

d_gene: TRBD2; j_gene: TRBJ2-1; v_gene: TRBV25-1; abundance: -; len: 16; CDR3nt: TGTGCCAGCTCCAAACGGGGACTAGCGGGAGTATATGAGCAGTTCTTC; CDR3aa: CASSKRGLAGVYEQFF
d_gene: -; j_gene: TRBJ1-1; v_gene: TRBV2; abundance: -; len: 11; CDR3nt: TGTGCCAGCAATCGGGGCACTGAAGCTTTCTTT; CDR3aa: CASNRGTEAFF
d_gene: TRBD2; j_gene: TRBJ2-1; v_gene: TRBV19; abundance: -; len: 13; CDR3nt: TGTGCCAGTAGTTCTGGACTAGCGGGATCCTCGCTCTTC; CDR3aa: CASSSGLAGSSLF
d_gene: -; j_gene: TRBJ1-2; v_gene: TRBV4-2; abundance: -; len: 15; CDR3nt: TGTGCCAGCAGCCAGCGCCACACGGATAACTATGGCTACACCTTC; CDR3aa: CASSQRHTDNYGYTF
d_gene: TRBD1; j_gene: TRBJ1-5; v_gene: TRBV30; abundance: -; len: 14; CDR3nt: TGTGCCTGGAGCGGGACAGGGGACAATCAGCCCCAGCATTTT; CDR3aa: CAWSGTGDNQPQHF
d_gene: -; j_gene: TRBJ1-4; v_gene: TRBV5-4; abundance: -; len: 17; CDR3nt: TGTGCCAGCAGCCGTCGTGAGGGCCAAGGCCCTAATGAAAAACTGTTTTTT; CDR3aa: CASSRREGQGPNEKLFF
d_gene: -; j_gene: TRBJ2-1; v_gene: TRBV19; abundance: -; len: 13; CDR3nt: TGTGCCAGTGGTCTTACCAGTTACGGTGAGCAGTTCTTC; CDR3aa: CASGLTSYGEQFF
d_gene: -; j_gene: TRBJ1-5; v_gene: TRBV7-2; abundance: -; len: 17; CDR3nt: TGTGCCAGCAGCTTAGCGCAGGGAGAGGCGTCCAATCAGCCCCAGCATTTT; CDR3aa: CASSLAQGEASNQPQHF
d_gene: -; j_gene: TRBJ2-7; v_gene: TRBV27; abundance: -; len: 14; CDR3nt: TGTGCCAGCCGAGGGGTCTTCGCTCTGAACGAGCAGTACTTC; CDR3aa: CASRGVFALNEQYF
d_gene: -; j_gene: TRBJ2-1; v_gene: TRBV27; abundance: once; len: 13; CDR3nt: TGTGCCAGCAGTTTAATCGGGCCCGATGAGCAGTTCTTC; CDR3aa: CASSLIGPDEQFF
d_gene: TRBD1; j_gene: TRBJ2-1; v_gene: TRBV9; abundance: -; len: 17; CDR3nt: TGTGCCAGCAGTCCGAGAGTGGGGACAGGACTTTACAATGAGCAGTTCTTC; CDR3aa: CASSPRVGTGLYNEQFF
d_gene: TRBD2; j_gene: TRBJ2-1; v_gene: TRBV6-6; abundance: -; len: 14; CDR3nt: TGTGCCAGCAGTAACCGAGGGACTATAGATGAGCAGTTCTTC; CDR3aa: CASSNRGTIDEQFF
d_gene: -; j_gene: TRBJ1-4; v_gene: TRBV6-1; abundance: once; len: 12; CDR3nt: TGTGCCAGCAAACAGGTTAATGAAAAACTGTTTTTT; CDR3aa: CASKQVNEKLFF
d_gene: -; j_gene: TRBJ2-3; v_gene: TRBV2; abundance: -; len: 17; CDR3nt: TGTGCCAGCAGTGAACGATCGGGGGCGATTGGCACAGATACGCAGTATTTT; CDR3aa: CASSERSGAIGTDTQYF
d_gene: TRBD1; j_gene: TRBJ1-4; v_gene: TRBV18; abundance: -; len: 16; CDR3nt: TGTGCCAGCTCACCATTTCCAGGGGGTGTTAATGAAAAACTGTTTTTT; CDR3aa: CASSPFPGGVNEKLFF
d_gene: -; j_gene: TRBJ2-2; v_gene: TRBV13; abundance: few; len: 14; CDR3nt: TGTGCCAGCCGTCTCAAGGGTAGTGGCGGGGAGCTGTTTTTT; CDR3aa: CASRLKGSGGELFF
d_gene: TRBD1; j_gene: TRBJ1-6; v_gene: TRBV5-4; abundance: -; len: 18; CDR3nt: TGTGCCAGCAGCTTGTTCGGGACAGGGAAAGCCTATAATTCACCCCTCCACTTT; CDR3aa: CASSLFGTGKAYNSPLHF
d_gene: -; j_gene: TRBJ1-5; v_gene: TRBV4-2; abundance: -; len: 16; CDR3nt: TGTGCCAGCAGCCAAGATTTTGACAGGAACAATCAGCCCCAGCATTTT; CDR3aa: CASSQDFDRNNQPQHF
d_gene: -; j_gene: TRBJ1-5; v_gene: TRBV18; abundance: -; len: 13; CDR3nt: TGTGCCAGCTCACCACTGGCCCAAGGGCCCCAGCATTTT; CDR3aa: CASSPLAQGPQHF
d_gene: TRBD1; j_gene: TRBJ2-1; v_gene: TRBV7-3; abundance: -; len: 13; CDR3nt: TGTGCCAGCAGCACAGGGGTCGGCAATGAGCAGTTCTTC; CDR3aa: CASSTGVGNEQFF
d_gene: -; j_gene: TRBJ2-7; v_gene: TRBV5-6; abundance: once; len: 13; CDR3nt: TGTGCCAGCGGCCGGAGGGGTTCTTACGAGCAGTACTTC; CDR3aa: CASGRRGSYEQYF
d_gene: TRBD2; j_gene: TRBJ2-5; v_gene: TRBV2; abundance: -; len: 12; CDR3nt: TGTGCCAGCAGTGACGGGGGGGAGACCCAGTACTTC; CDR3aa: CASSDGGETQYF
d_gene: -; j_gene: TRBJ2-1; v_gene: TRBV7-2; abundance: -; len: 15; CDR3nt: TGTGCCAGCAGCTTAGACGGGGCAGCATACAATGAGCAGTTCTTC; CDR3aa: CASSLDGAAYNEQFF
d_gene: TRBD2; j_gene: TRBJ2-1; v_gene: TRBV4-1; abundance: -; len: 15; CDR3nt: TGCGCCAGCAGCCAGCTAGCGGGAGGCCTCATGGGGCAGTTCTTC; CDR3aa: CASSQLAGGLMGQFF
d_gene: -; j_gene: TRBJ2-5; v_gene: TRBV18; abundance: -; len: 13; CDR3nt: TGTGCCAGCTCACTTTCGCCTCGGGAGACCCAGTACTTC; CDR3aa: CASSLSPRETQYF
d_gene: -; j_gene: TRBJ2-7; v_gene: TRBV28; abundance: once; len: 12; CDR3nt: TGTGCCAGCAGGGGGCAGTCCTACGAGCAGTACTTC; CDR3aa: CASRGQSYEQYF
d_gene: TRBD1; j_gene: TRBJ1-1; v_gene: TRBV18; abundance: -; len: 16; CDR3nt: TGTGCCAGCTCACCACCGGGACAGGGGGTTGGCACTGAAGCTTTCTTT; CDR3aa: CASSPPGQGVGTEAFF
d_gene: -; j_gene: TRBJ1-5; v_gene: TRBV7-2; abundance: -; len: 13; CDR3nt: TGTGCCAGCAGCCCACAGGGATCCCAGCCCCAGCATTTT; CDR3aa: CASSPQGSQPQHF
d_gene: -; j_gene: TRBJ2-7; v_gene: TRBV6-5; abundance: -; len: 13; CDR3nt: TGTGCCAGCAGTTACTCGACGACCTACGAGCAGTACTTC; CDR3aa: CASSYSTTYEQYF
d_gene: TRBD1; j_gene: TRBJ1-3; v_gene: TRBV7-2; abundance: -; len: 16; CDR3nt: TGTGCCAGCAGCGCTAGCAGGGGGGGGTCTGGAAACACCATATATTTT; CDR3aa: CASSASRGGSGNTIYF
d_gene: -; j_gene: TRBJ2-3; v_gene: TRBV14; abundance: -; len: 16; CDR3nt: TGTGCCAGCAGCCAAGATAGGGGGGGTAGAGCCGATACGCAGTATTTT; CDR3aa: CASSQDRGGRADTQYF
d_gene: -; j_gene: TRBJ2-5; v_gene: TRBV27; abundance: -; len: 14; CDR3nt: TGTGCCAGCAGTTTATTCGCTAGCATGGAGACCCAGTACTTC; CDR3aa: CASSLFASMETQYF
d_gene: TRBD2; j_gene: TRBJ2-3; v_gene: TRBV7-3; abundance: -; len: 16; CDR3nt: TGTGCCAGCAGCGCCGGGACTAGCGGGGGGGAGGATACGCAGTATTTT; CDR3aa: CASSAGTSGGEDTQYF
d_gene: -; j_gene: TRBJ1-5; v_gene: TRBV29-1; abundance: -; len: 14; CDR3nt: TGCAGCGTTTCTGACAGGCGGGAAGATCAGCCCCAGCATTTT; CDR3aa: CSVSDRREDQPQHF
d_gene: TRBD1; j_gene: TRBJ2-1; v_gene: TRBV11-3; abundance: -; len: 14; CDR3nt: TGTGCCAGCAGCTTAGACCCAGGGGGAACTTCTCAGTTCTTC; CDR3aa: CASSLDPGGTSQFF
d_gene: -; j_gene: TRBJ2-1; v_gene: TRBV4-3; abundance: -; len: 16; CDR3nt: TGCGCCAGCAGCCAAGACTACGGGGGCTCCTACAATGAGCAGTTCTTC; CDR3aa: CASSQDYGGSYNEQFF